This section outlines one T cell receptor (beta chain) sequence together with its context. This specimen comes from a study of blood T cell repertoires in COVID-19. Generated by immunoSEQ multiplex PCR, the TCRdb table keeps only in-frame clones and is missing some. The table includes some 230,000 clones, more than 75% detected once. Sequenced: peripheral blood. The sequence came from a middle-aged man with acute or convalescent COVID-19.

Here the CDR3 reads CASRNRGSYYGYTF. CDR3 sequence (DNA): TGTGCCAGCAGGAACAGGGGTAGCTACTATGGCTACACCTTC. The V and J genes are TRBV6-5 and TRBJ1-2; 7 bases map to TRBD1. J was trimmed by 3 bases and V by 6 bases; bases with no gene match: 7. There are 14 residues in the CDR3. CDR1 MNHEY and CDR2 SVGAGI come from the germline V gene.